The 21 T cell receptor beta chains below come from one sample, sequenced in a study of cytomegalovirus exposure and HLA in healthy donors. The data were produced by immunoSEQ multiplex PCR, yet TCRdb's version contains in-frame clones alone and is incomplete. Here the sample spans over 65,000 clones, 90% to 95% being singletons. Input material: PBMCs. The source is a woman aged 18-35 years in good health and CMV-seropositive.

This chain links TRBV6-4 with TRBJ2-1; 10 bases are shared with TRBD2. The trim removed 4 bases at V and 7 bases at J, leaving 7 bases unmatched. The CDR3 consists of 15 residues. Germline V gene sequence: CDR1 MRHNA, CDR2 SNTAGT. CDR3 sequence reads: CASSVTSGTANEQFF. The CDR3 nucleotides are TGTGCCAGCAGTGTTACTAGCGGGACCGCTAATGAGCAGTTCTTC.

The chain is built from TRBV5-6 and TRBJ2-1; 11 bases map to TRBD1. The CDR3 is made up of 15 amino acids. Trimming cost V 6 bases and J 9 bases; bases outside gene matches: 11. In germline, CDR1 is SGHDT, CDR2 YYEEEE. CDR3 sequence reads: CASNIGGQGVSEQFF. The CDR3, as DNA: TGTGCCAGCAACATAGGGGGACAGGGGGTTAGTGAGCAGTTCTTC. Based on the CDR3 plus reference TRBV5-6 and TRBJ2-1, the full variable domain is DAGVTQSPTHLIKTRGQQVTLRCSPKSGHDTVSWYQQALGQGPQFIFQYYEEEERQRGNFPDRFSGHQFPNYSSELNVNALLLGDSALYLCASNIGGQGVSEQFFGPGTRLTVL.

This clone was seen more than once but under ten times. This sequence joins TRBV9 and TRBJ1-1; D remains ambiguous. This CDR3 spans 14 amino acids. Germline V gives CDR1 SGDLS, CDR2 YYNGEE. The V end lost 4 bases, the J end lost 0 bases, and 10 bases lay between the germline ends. The CDR3, as DNA: TGTGCCAGCAGCTCCGGAGGAATGAACACTGAAGCTTTCTTT. This gives the protein CASSSGGMNTEAFF.

The J gene is TRBJ1-3, the V gene TRBV7-2; D is undetermined. Germline lookup yields CDR1 SGHTA and CDR2 FQGNSA. V lost 2 bases to trimming and J lost 1 base, with 6 bases between them. CDR3 size: 14 residues. The CDR3 here is CASSLLVSGNTIYF. Here the CDR3 DNA reads TGTGCCAGCAGCTTATTAGTGTCTGGAAACACCATATATTTT.

The chain has TRBV6-4 and TRBJ2-3; weak D call: TRBD2 (6 bases). This CDR3 comprises 14 residues. V was shortened by 5 bases and J by 4 bases, with 13 bases between the two germline ends. Germline lookup yields CDR1 MRHNA and CDR2 SNTAGT. CDR3 sequence (DNA): TGTGCCAGCAGTCGATCGGGGGAGGCAGATACGCAGTATTTT. Its protein product is CASSRSGEADTQYF.

The CDR3 sequence is CASSLPSYEQYF. The CDR3 bases are TGTGCCAGCAGCTTGCCATCCTACGAGCAGTACTTC. The chain combines TRBV5-8 with TRBJ2-7, with D uncertain. The germline CDR1 and CDR2 sequences are SGHTS and YDEGEE. This CDR3 region has 12 residues. V gave up 1 base and J gave up 1 base, with 3 bases separating them.

This rearrangement joins TRBV6-6 to TRBJ1-1; 9 bases match TRBD1. The ends lost 4 bases at V and 1 base at J; junction bases unmatched: 4. The CDR3 consists of 15 residues. CDR1 is MNHNY and CDR2 is SVGAGI in the germline V gene (reference sequence). For the CDR3, the DNA is TGTGCCAGCAGTTCGACAGGGGGGTCGAACACTGAAGCTTTCTTT. This gives the protein CASSSTGGSNTEAFF.

The chain uses TRBV6-5 and TRBJ1-1; 7 bases are a match to TRBD1. The CDR3 runs to 13 residues. J lost 7 bases, V lost 6 bases, and 8 bases had no gene match. CDR1 MNHEY and CDR2 SVGAGI come from the germline V gene. The CDR3: CASSPQGVSEAFF. CDR3 in DNA: TGTGCCAGCAGCCCCCAGGGGGTCAGTGAAGCTTTCTTT.

The chain recombines TRBV30 with TRBJ2-7, with D perhaps TRBD1 (5 bases). The CDR3 consists of 13 residues. The V and J ends lost 0 bases and 4 bases respectively, with 10 bases between them. Germline assignment: CDR1 GTSNPN and CDR2 SVGIG (reference sequence). The CDR3 DNA reads as TGTGCCTGGAGTGTAGGGGTCTTATACGAGCAGTACTTC. It yields the protein CAWSVGVLYEQYF.

This chain connects TRBV4-2 to TRBJ2-5, with D possibly matching TRBD1 (5 bases). The CDR3 totals 14 residues. With 1 base removed from V and 7 bases from J, the gap between germline ends came to 13 bases. Per the germline V gene, CDR1 is LGHNA and CDR2 is YNFKEQ. In DNA, the CDR3 is TGTGCCAGCAGCCAAGTCCGCCAGGGTGTGACCCAGTACTTC. It is translated as CASSQVRQGVTQYF.

This chain connects TRBV2 to TRBJ2-3; no firm D call. Germline V gene sequence: CDR1 SNHLY, CDR2 FYNNEI. The germline V and J ends were trimmed by 4 bases and 4 bases, with 12 bases remaining between them. This CDR3 is 14 amino acids long. The CDR3 region is CASSVARGADTQYF. Here the CDR3 DNA reads TGTGCCAGCAGTGTCGCGAGAGGCGCAGATACGCAGTATTTT.

The chain carries TRBV19 and TRBJ2-1; possible D gene TRBD1, 6 bases. The CDR3 loop spans 15 amino acids. Germline V lookup: CDR1 LNHDA, CDR2 SQIVND (reference sequence). Trimming shortened V by 3 bases and J by 1 base, and 10 bases separated the two germline ends. Here the CDR3 reads CASSITGSSYNEQFF. In nucleotides, the CDR3 is TGTGCCAGTAGTATTACAGGGAGTTCCTACAATGAGCAGTTCTTC.

The chain uses TRBV4-1 and TRBJ1-5; D ambiguous. Per germline, CDR1 MGHRA and CDR2 YSYEKL. The CDR3 totals 13 residues. V shed 4 bases and J shed 9 bases, with 13 bases lying between them. DNA of the CDR3: TGCGCCAGCAGCCTCCTGGCGGAGGGGCCCCAGCATTTT. It is translated as CASSLLAEGPQHF.

This chain joins TRBV6-5 and TRBJ2-7, with 9 nucleotides matching TRBD2. The V gene's germline CDR1 is MNHEY and CDR2 SVGAGI. V gave up 6 bases and J gave up 6 bases; unmatched junction bases: 9. The CDR3 runs 14 residues. The CDR3 region has the DNA TGTGCCAGCAGATCCGGGACTAGCTTCCGCGAGCAGTACTTC. Translated: CASRSGTSFREQYF.

The chain is built from TRBV6-6 and TRBJ2-7; D unresolved. The CDR3 is 11 amino acids. Per germline, CDR1 MNHNY and CDR2 SVGAGI (reference sequence). Trimming shortened V by 6 bases and J by 3 bases, and 6 bases separated the two germline ends. The CDR3: CASRSGYEQYF. As DNA, the CDR3 is TGTGCCAGCAGATCGGGCTACGAGCAGTACTTC.

The chain has TRBV11-2 and TRBJ2-1; TRBD1 or TRBD2 may be the D gene (7 bases each). V was shortened by 5 bases and J by 5 bases, with 19 bases between the two germline ends. The CDR3 is 16 amino acids. Germline assignment: CDR1 SGHAT and CDR2 FQNNGV. The CDR3 spells CASSVGGRGVNNEQFF. CDR3 DNA sequence: TGTGCCAGCAGCGTAGGGGGCCGGGGGGTAAACAATGAGCAGTTCTTC.

This chain uses TRBV9 with TRBJ1-5, with D possibly being TRBD1 (5 bases). In germline, CDR1 is SGDLS, CDR2 YYNGEE. The CDR3 contains 15 residues. V was trimmed by 0 bases and J by 3 bases, leaving 10 bases between them. CDR3 DNA sequence: TGTGCCAGCAGCGTAGAGTCAGGGTACAATCAGCCCCAGCATTTT. This gives the protein CASSVESGYNQPQHF.

The genes are TRBV29-1 and TRBJ2-1, with 7 bases lining up with TRBD2. CDR1 SQVTM and CDR2 ANQGSEA come from the germline V gene. Trimming at V came to 3 bases and at J to 9 bases, leaving 14 bases not matched to a gene. The CDR3 consists of 15 residues. CDR3 sequence: CSVDLTGGRGVEQFF. CDR3 DNA: TGCAGCGTTGACCTAACGGGAGGACGAGGGGTTGAGCAGTTCTTC.

CDR3 amino acids: CASSLVSANGYTF. In DNA form, the CDR3 reads TGTGCCAGCAGCTTAGTATCCGCGAATGGCTACACCTTC. The chain has TRBV11-2 and TRBJ1-2; D not certain. V lost 1 base and J 6 bases, leaving 9 bases between the germline ends. The CDR3 runs to 13 residues. Germline V gives CDR1 SGHAT, CDR2 FQNNGV.

The chain uses TRBV7-2 and TRBJ1-1; maybe TRBD1 (6 bases). Per germline, CDR1 SGHTA and CDR2 FQGNSA. V was shortened by 5 bases and J by 10 bases, with 17 bases between the two germline ends. The length of the CDR3 is 13 residues. The CDR3 region is CASSRYRALVAFF. CDR3 bases: TGTGCCAGCAGCCGCTACAGGGCGCTCGTAGCTTTCTTT.

The V gene is TRBV27, the J gene TRBJ2-7; TRBD1 might be the D (6 bases). V was pared by 5 bases and J by 0 bases, with 8 bases between. This CDR3 is 13 amino acids long. Germline V gene lookup returns CDR1 MNHEY and CDR2 SMNVEV (reference sequence). The CDR3 nucleotides read TGTGCCAGCAGTACAGGGCCCTCCTACGAGCAGTACTTC. Amino acids: CASSTGPSYEQYF.